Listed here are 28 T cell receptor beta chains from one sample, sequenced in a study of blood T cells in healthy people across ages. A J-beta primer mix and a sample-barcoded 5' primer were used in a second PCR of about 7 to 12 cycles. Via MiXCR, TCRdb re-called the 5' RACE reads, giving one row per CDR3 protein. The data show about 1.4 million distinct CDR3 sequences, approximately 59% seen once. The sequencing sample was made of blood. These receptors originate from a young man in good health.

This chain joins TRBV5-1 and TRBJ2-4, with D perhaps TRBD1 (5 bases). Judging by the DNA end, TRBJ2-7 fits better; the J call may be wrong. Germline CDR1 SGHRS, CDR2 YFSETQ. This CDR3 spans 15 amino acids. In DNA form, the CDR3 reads TGCGCCAGCAGCTTGGAAGGGCGACAGACCTACGAGCAGTACTTC. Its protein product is CASSLEGRQTYEQYF.

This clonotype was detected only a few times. The CDR3 region is CASSGRRGNYNEQFF. In nucleotides, the CDR3 is TGTGCCAGCAGCGGCAGACGGGGCAACTACAATGAGCAGTTCTTC. V usage is TRBV9 and J usage is TRBJ2-1, with D tentatively TRBD1 or TRBD2 (5 bases each). The CDR3 loop spans 15 amino acids. CDR1 is SGDLS, CDR2 YYNGEE, per germline. V was trimmed by 3 bases and J by 3 bases, leaving 13 bases between them.

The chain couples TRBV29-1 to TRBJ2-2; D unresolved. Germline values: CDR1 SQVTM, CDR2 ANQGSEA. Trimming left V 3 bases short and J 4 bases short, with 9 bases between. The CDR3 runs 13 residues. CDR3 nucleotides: TGCAGCGTTGATTCTGGGTCCACCGGGGAGCTGTTTTTT. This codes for CSVDSGSTGELFF.

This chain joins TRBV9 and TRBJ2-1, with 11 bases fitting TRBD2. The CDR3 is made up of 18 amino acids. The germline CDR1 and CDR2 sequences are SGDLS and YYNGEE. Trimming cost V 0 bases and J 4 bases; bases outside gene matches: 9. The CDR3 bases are TGTGCCAGCAGCGTAGCTGGGATAGGGACTAGCGGATACAATGAGCAGTTCTTC. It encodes CASSVAGIGTSGYNEQFF. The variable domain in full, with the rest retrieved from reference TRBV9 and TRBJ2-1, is DSGVTQTPKHLITATGQRVTLRCSPRSGDLSVYWYQQSLDQGLQFLIQYYNGEERAKGNILERFSAQQFPDLHSELNLSSLELGDSALYFCASSVAGIGTSGYNEQFFGPGTRLTVL.

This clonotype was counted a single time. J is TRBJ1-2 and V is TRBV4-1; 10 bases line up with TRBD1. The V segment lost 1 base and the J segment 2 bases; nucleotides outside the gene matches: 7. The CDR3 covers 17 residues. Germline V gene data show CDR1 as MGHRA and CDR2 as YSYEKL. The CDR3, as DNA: TGCGCCAGCAGCCAAGGCCAAAGACAGGGGGCGAACTATGGCTACACCTTC. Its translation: CASSQGQRQGANYGYTF.

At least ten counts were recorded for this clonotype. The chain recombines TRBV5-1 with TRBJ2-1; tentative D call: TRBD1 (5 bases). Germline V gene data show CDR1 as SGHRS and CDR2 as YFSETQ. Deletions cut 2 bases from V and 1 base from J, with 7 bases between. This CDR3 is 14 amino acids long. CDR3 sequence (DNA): TGCGCCAGCAGCTTCGACAGTTCCTACAATGAGCAGTTCTTC. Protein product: CASSFDSSYNEQFF.

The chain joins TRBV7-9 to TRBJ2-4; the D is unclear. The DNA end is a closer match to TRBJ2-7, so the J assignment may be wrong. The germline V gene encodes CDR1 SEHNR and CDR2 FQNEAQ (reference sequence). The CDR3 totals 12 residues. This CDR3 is CASSDITDEQYF. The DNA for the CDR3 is TGTGCCAGCAGCGACATTACCGACGAGCAGTACTTC.

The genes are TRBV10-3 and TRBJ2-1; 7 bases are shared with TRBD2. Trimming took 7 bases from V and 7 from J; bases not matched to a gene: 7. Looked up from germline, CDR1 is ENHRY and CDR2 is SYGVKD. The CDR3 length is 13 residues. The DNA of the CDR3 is TGTGCCATCATGGCGGGAGTGGAAAATGAGCAGTTCTTC. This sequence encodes CAIMAGVENEQFF.

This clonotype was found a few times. The chain's CDR3 is CASGASGGLFYNEQFF. CDR3 coding DNA: TGTGCTAGTGGAGCTAGCGGGGGCCTTTTTTACAATGAGCAGTTCTTC. This chain connects TRBV12-5 to TRBJ2-1; 10 nucleotides match TRBD2. J lost 4 bases, V lost 6 bases, and 9 bases had no gene match. Per germline, CDR1 LGHNT and CDR2 FRNRAP. This CDR3 comprises 16 residues.

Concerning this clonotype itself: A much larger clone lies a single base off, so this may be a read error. The CDR3 here is CGVAGQKLYNEQFF. In DNA form, the CDR3 reads TGCGGCGTTGCCGGGCAGAAACTATACAATGAGCAGTTCTTC. This chain uses TRBV29-1 with TRBJ2-1; no clear D. The CDR3 has 14 amino acids. CDR1 is SQVTM and CDR2 is ANQGSEA in the germline V gene.

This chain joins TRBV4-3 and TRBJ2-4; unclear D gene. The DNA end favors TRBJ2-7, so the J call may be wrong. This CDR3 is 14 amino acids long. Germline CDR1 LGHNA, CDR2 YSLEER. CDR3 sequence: CASSQDADNYEQYF. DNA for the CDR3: TGCGCCAGCAGCCAAGACGCCGACAACTACGAGCAGTACTTC.

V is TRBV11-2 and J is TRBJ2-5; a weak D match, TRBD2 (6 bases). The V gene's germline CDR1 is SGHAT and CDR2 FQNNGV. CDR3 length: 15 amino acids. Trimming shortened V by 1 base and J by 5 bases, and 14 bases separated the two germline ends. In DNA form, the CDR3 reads TGTGCCAGCAGCTTAGGCTTGGGGGGTCGGGAGACCCAGTACTTC. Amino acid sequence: CASSLGLGGRETQYF.

CDR3 DNA sequence: TGCGCCAGCAGCGCTCAGGGGACCAACACTGAAGCTTTCTTT. Protein: CASSAQGTNTEAFF. The rearrangement joins TRBV5-1 to TRBJ1-1, with D maybe TRBD1 (6 bases). CDR3 length equals 14 residues. V gave up 4 bases and J gave up 2 bases, with 12 bases separating them. The V gene's germline CDR1 is SGHRS and CDR2 YFSETQ.

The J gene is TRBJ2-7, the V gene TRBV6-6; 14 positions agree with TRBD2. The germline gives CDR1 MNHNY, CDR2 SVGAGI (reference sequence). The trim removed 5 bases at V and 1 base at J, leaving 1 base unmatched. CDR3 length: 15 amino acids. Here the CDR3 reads CASSGTSGRSYEQYF. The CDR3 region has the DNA TGTGCCAGCAGTGGGACTAGCGGGAGATCCTACGAGCAGTACTTC.

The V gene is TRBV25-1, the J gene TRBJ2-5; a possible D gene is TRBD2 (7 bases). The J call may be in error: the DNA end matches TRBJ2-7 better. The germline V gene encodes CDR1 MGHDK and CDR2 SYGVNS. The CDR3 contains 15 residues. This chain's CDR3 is CASSPWGGQRPEQYF. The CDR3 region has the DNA TGTGCCAGCAGTCCATGGGGGGGACAACGTCCCGAGCAGTACTTC.

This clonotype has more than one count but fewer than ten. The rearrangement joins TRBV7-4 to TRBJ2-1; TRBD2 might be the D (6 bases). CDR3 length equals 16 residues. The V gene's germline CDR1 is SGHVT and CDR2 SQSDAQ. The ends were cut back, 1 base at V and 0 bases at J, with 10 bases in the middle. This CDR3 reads CASSLGGTASYNEQFF. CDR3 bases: TGTGCCAGCAGCTTAGGCGGGACTGCCTCCTACAATGAGCAGTTCTTC.

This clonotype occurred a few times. The CDR3 loop reads CASSPGFTEAFF. The DNA for the CDR3 is TGTGCCAGCAGTCCCGGCTTCACTGAAGCTTTCTTT. The rearrangement uses TRBV12-3 or TRBV12-4 and TRBJ1-1; D call uncertain. CDR3 length: 12 residues. V was pared by 5 bases and J by 4 bases, with 8 bases between.

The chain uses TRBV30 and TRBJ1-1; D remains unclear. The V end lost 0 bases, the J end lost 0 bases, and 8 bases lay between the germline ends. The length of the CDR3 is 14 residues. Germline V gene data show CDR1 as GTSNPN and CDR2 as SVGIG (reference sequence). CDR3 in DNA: TGTGCCTGGAGTGTACGCAGAATGAACACTGAAGCTTTCTTT. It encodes CAWSVRRMNTEAFF.

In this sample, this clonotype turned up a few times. The CDR3 DNA reads TGTGCCAGCAGTTTGACAGAAACCAATGAGCAGTTCTTC. Translating gives CASSLTETNEQFF. V gene TRBV27 combines with J gene TRBJ2-1, with a tentative D call TRBD1 (5 bases). The CDR3 extends over 13 amino acids. The V gene lost 3 bases and the J gene lost 6 bases, with 9 bases spanning the gap. Germline lookup yields CDR1 MNHEY and CDR2 SMNVEV (reference sequence).

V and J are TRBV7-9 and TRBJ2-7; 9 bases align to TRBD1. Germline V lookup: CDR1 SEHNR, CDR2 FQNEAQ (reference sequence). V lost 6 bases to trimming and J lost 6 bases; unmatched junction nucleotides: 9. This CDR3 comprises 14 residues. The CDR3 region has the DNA TGTGCCAGCAGTCCGGGACAGGGTTTAGCCGAGCAGTACTTC. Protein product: CASSPGQGLAEQYF. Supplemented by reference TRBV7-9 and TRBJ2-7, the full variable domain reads DTGVSQNPRHKITKRGQNVTFRCDPISEHNRLYWYRQTLGQGPEFLTYFQNEAQLEKSRLLSDRFSAERPKGSFSTLEIQRTEQGDSAMYLCASSPGQGLAEQYFGPGTRLTVT.

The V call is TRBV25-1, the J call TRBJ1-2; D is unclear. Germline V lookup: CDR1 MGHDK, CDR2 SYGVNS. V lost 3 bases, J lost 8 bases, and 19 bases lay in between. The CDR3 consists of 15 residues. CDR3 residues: CASSDAANKTGGYTF. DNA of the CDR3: TGTGCCAGCAGTGATGCGGCGAATAAAACGGGGGGCTACACCTTC.

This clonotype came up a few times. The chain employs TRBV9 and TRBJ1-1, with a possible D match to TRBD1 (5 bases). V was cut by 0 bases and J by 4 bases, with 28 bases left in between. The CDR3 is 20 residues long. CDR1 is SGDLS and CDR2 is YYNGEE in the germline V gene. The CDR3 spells CASSVAPDMRWVLRGTEAFF. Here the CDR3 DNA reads TGTGCCAGCAGCGTAGCCCCGGACATGCGGTGGGTTCTTCGGGGCACTGAAGCTTTCTTT.

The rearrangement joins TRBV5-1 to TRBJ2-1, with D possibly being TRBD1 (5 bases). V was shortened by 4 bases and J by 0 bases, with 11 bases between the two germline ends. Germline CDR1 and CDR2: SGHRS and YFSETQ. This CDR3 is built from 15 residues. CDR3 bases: TGCGCCAGCAGCGCAACAGGCGGCTCCTACAATGAGCAGTTCTTC. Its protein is CASSATGGSYNEQFF.

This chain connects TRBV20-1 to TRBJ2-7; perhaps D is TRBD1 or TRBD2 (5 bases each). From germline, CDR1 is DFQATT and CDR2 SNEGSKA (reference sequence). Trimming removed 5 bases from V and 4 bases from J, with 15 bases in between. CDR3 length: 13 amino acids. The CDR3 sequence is CSAWRPGWYEQYF. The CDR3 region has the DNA TGCAGTGCTTGGAGGCCAGGGTGGTACGAGCAGTACTTC.

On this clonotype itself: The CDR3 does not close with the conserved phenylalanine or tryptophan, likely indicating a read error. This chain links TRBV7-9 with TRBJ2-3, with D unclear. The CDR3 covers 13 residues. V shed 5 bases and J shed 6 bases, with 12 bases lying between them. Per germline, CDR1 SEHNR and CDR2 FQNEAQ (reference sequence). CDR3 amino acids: CASSHPPSDTQYV. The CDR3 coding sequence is TGTGCCAGCAGCCACCCACCTTCGGATACGCAGTATGTT.

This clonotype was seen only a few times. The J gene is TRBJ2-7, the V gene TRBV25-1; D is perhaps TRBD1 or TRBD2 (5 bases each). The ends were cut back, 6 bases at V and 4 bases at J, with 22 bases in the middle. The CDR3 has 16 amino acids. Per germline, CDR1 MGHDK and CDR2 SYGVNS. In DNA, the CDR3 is TGTGCCAGCAGCTCCTTCGTGAGGGAAGGGGCTTACGAGCAGTACTTC. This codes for CASSSFVREGAYEQYF.

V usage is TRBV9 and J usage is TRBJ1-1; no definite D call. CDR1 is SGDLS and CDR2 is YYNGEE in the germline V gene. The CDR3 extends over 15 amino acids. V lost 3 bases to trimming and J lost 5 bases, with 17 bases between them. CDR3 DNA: TGTGCCAGCAGCGGCAGTACGGTTCCCGCTACTGAAGCTTTCTTT. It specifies CASSGSTVPATEAFF.

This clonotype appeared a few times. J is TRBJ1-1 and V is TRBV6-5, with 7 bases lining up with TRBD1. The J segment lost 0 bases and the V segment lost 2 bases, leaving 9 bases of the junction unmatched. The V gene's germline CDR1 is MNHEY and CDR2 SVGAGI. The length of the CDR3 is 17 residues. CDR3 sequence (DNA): TGTGCCAGCAGTTACGACCGGGACAGATCGATGAACACTGAAGCTTTCTTT. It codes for CASSYDRDRSMNTEAFF.